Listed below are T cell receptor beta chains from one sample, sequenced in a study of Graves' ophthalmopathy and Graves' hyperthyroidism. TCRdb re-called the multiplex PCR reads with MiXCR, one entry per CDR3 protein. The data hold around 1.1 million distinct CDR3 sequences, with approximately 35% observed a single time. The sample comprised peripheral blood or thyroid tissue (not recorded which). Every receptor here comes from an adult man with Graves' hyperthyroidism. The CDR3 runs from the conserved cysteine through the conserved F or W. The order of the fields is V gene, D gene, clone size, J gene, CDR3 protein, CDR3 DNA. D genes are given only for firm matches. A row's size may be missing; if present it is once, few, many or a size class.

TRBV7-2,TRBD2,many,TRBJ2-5,CASSLTSGDQETQYF,TGTGCCAGCAGCTTAACTAGCGGGGACCAAGAGACCCAGTACTTC
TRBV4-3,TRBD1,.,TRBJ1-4,CASSQGTGGQASELFF,TGCGCCAGCAGCCAAGGGACGGGGGGACAGGCGAGCGAACTGTTTTTT
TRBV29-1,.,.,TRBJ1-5,CSVRDTNLGHEHF,TGCAGCGTTCGGGACACCAATCTTGGGCATGAGCATTTT
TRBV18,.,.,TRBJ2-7,CASSPSSAEQYF,TGTGCCAGCTCACCATCTTCGGCCGAGCAGTACTTC
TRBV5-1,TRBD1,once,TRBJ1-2,CASSLPTGTLTNYGYTF,TGCGCCAGCAGCCTGCCGACAGGGACGCTTACTAACTATGGCTACACCTTC
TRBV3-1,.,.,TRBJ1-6,CASSQDPDSPLHF,TGTGCCAGCAGCCAAGATCCAGATTCACCCCTCCACTTT
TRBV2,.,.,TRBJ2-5,CASSVGSRGTQYF,TGTGCCAGCAGTGTAGGGTCCCGGGGGACCCAGTACTTC
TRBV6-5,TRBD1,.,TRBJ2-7,CASSDDRDNEQYF,TGTGCCAGCAGTGACGACAGGGACAACGAGCAGTACTTC
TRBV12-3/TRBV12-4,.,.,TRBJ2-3,CASEIRGHTQYF,TGTGCCAGCGAGATTCGGGGGCATACGCAGTATTTT
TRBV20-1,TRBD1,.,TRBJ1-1,CSARDFGTVNTEAFF,TGCAGTGCTAGAGATTTCGGGACAGTTAACACTGAAGCTTTCTTT
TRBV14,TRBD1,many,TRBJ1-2,CASSPPGQAHNYGYTF,TGTGCCAGCAGCCCCCCGGGACAGGCGCATAACTATGGCTACACCTTC
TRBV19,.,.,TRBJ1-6,CATTGLAAENSPLHF,TGTGCCACCACGGGACTAGCGGCAGAAAATTCACCCCTCCACTTT
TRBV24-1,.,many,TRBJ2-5,CATSDPQETQYF,TGTGCCACCAGTGACCCACAAGAGACCCAGTACTTC
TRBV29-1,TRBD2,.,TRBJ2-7,CSSGTSRPYEQYF,TGCAGCTCCGGGACTAGCAGACCCTACGAGCAGTACTTC
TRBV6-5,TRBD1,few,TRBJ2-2,CASSQTGGQFFTGELFF,TGTGCCAGCAGTCAGACAGGGGGCCAATTCTTCACCGGGGAGCTGTTTTTT
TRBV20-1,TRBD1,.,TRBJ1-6,CSARVWRTGESPLHF,TGCAGTGCCAGAGTTTGGAGAACAGGGGAGTCACCCCTCCACTTT
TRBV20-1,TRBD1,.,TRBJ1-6,CSAYVPGQGYNSPLHF,TGCAGTGCTTACGTTCCAGGACAGGGCTATAATTCACCCCTCCACTTT
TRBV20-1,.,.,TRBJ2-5,CSASWAGETQYF,TGCAGTGCTAGCTGGGCAGGGGAGACCCAGTACTTC
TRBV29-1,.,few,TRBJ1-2,CSVEAPGYGYTF,TGCAGCGTTGAGGCCCCTGGGTATGGCTACACCTTC
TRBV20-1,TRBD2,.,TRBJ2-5,CSASPSGSFQETQYF,TGCAGTGCTAGTCCTAGCGGGAGTTTTCAAGAGACCCAGTACTTC
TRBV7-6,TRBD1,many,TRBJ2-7,CASSPTEGTDTIF,TGTGCCAGCAGCCCAACTGAGGGGACAGACACCATCTTC
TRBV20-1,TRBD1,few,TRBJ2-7,CSARGQGGLNEQYF,TGCAGTGCTAGGGGACAGGGGGGTTTGAACGAGCAGTACTTC
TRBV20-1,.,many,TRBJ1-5,CSATPGEPQHF,TGCAGTGCTACCCCCGGTGAGCCCCAGCATTTT
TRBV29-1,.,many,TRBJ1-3,CSASSGISGNTIYF,TGCAGCGCCTCGTCGGGCATTAGCGGAAACACCATATATTTT
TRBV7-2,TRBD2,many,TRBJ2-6,CARLAGVTGGANVLTF,TGTGCCAGGCTAGCGGGAGTCACGGGAGGGGCCAACGTCCTGACTTTC
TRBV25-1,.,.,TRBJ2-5,CASGTGTPKETQYF,TGTGCCTCAGGGACCGGGACACCGAAAGAGACCCAGTACTTC
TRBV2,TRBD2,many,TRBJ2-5,CASRTSSQETQYF,TGTGCCAGCAGGACTAGCAGCCAAGAGACCCAGTACTTC
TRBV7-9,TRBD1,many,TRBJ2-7,CASSLSGQGFYEQYF,TGTGCCAGCAGCTTATCGGGACAGGGCTTCTACGAGCAGTACTTC
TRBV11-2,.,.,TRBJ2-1,CASSPRGDGRQFF,TGTGCCAGCAGCCCTAGAGGGGACGGGCGACAGTTCTTC
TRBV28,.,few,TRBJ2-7,CASSGDAAFPYEQYF,TGTGCCAGCAGTGGGGACGCCGCTTTCCCCTACGAGCAGTACTTC
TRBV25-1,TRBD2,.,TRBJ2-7,CASVRLAGVVDEQYF,TGTGCCAGCGTTCGGCTAGCGGGGGTTGTGGACGAGCAGTACTTC
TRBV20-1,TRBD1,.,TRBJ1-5,CSARDRVRSNQPQHF,TGCAGTGCAAGGGACAGGGTTAGGAGCAATCAGCCCCAGCATTTT
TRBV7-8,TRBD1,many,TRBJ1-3,CASSRGTGGNTIYF,TGTGCCAGCAGCCGCGGGACAGGAGGAAACACCATATATTTT
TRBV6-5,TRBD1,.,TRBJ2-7,CASRADRGRSGEQYF,TGTGCCAGCAGGGCAGACAGGGGGCGCAGTGGCGAGCAGTACTTC
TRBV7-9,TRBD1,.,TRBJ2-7,CASSSRDRGEQYF,TGTGCCAGCAGCTCTCGGGACAGGGGCGAGCAGTACTTC
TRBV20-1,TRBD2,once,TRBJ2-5,CSARGLAGGLGTQYF,TGCAGTGCTAGGGGACTAGCGGGAGGGCTTGGGACCCAGTACTTC
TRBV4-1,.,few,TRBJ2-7,CASSQELHAGRSYEQYF,TGCGCCAGCAGCCAAGAGCTTCACGCGGGGCGGAGTTACGAGCAGTACTTC
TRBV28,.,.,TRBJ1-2,CASSLRGWNYGYTF,TGTGCCAGCAGTTTGAGGGGGTGGAACTATGGCTACACCTTC
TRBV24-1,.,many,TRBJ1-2,CATSDARGGTNYGYTF,TGTGCCACCAGTGATGCCAGAGGGGGGACGAACTATGGCTACACCTTC
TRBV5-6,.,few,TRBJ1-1,CASSLKLVSLENTEAFF,TGTGCCAGCAGCTTGAAGCTCGTCAGCTTAGAGAACACTGAAGCTTTCTTT